This entry lists 9 T cell receptor beta chains sequenced from one sample in a study of T cell repertoires in ileal Crohn's disease. Profiling relied on immunoSEQ multiplex PCR, and the TCRdb table lists in-frame clones only, not all of them. The sample holds 2,000 to 2,500 clones, 80% to 90% seen once. What was sequenced was ileal tissue. These TCRs come from an adult with Crohn's disease.

The chain joins TRBV5-1 to TRBJ1-1, with TRBD1 identical over 7 bases. J gave up 1 base and V 3 bases, and 3 bases lay outside the gene matches. The CDR3 totals 14 residues. Per the germline V gene, CDR1 is SGHRS and CDR2 is YFSETQ. The CDR3 nucleotides are TGCGCCAGCAGCTGGGGGGACAGGAACACTGAAGCTTTCTTT. Translating it yields CASSWGDRNTEAFF.

The V and J genes are TRBV6-5 and TRBJ1-5; D possibly corresponds to TRBD1 (6 bases). The germline V and J ends were trimmed by 5 bases and 1 base, with 15 bases remaining between them. This CDR3 has 16 amino acids. Germline V gene lookup returns CDR1 MNHEY and CDR2 SVGAGI. The chain's CDR3 is CASSHWEGGSNQPQHF. CDR3 DNA sequence: TGTGCCAGCAGTCACTGGGAGGGGGGAAGCAATCAGCCCCAGCATTTT.

V gene TRBV18 combines with J gene TRBJ2-1; maybe TRBD1 (7 bases). The ends were cut back, 0 bases at V and 1 base at J, with 10 bases in the middle. Germline CDR1 reads KGHSH; CDR2 reads LQKENI. The CDR3 totals 16 residues. This CDR3 is CASSPPAGGSYNEQFF. The CDR3 coding sequence is TGTGCCAGCTCACCACCTGCAGGGGGGTCCTACAATGAGCAGTTCTTC.

The genes are TRBV2 and TRBJ1-1, with D maybe TRBD1 (6 bases). This CDR3 has 13 residues. Germline V gene lookup returns CDR1 SNHLY and CDR2 FYNNEI. V gave up 5 bases and J gave up 3 bases, with 10 bases separating them. CDR3 sequence (DNA): TGTGCCAGCAGTTGGAACAGGGACACTGAAGCTTTCTTT. It translates to CASSWNRDTEAFF.

The chain couples TRBV20-1 to TRBJ2-7; 7 nucleotides agree with TRBD2. The CDR3 is 11 amino acids. Germline CDR1 DFQATT, CDR2 SNEGSKA (reference sequence). Unmatched junction bases numbered 4, after V lost 6 bases and J lost 5 bases. For the CDR3, the DNA is TGCAGTGCCAAGCTAGCGGACGAGCAGTACTTC. It is translated as CSAKLADEQYF.

The chain combines TRBV6-6 with TRBJ2-1; 10 bases are shared with TRBD1. The CDR3 is 15 amino acids. The trim removed 4 bases at V and 2 bases at J, leaving 2 bases unmatched. Looked up from germline, CDR1 is MNHNY and CDR2 is SVGAGI (reference sequence). CDR3 residues: CASSFGTGAYNEQFF. The CDR3 nucleotides read TGTGCCAGCAGTTTCGGGACAGGGGCCTACAATGAGCAGTTCTTC.

The chain joins TRBV27 to TRBJ1-1; D might be TRBD1 (5 bases). This CDR3 contains 14 residues. The V gene's germline CDR1 is MNHEY and CDR2 SMNVEV (reference sequence). V was clipped by 5 bases and J by 4 bases, with 14 bases between them. CDR3 coding DNA: TGTGCCAGCAGTCAAACAGGAACCTCCACTGAAGCTTTCTTT. Its translation: CASSQTGTSTEAFF.

V is TRBV18 and J is TRBJ2-7; a possible D gene is TRBD2 (5 bases). The germline V gene has CDR1 KGHSH and CDR2 LQKENI. V gave up 3 bases and J gave up 2 bases, with 11 bases separating them. The CDR3 is 14 amino acids. Written as DNA, the CDR3 is TGTGCCAGCTCACCTTCTAGCCGTCCCTACGAGCAGTACTTC. It specifies CASSPSSRPYEQYF.

The rearrangement joins TRBV6-5 to TRBJ2-7; D perhaps matches TRBD1 (5 bases). Germline V gene sequence: CDR1 MNHEY, CDR2 SVGAGI. The ends were cut back, 6 bases at V and 7 bases at J, with 16 bases in the middle. The CDR3 sequence is 13 residues long. The CDR3 DNA reads as TGTGCCAGCAGGGACACCCGATTGAGTGAGCAGTACTTC. Translating it yields CASRDTRLSEQYF.